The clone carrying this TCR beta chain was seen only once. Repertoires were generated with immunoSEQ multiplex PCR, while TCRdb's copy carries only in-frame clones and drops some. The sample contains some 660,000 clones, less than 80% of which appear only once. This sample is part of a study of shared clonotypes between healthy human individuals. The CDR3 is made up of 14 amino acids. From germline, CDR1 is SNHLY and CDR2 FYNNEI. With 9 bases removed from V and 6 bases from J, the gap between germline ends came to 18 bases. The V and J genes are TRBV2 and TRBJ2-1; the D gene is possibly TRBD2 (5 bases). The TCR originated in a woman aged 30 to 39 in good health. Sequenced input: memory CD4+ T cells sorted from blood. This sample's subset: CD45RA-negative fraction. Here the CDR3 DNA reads TGTGCCAGTTCGACCCGGAGGACGACCAATGAGCAGTTCTTC. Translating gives CASSTRRTTNEQFF.